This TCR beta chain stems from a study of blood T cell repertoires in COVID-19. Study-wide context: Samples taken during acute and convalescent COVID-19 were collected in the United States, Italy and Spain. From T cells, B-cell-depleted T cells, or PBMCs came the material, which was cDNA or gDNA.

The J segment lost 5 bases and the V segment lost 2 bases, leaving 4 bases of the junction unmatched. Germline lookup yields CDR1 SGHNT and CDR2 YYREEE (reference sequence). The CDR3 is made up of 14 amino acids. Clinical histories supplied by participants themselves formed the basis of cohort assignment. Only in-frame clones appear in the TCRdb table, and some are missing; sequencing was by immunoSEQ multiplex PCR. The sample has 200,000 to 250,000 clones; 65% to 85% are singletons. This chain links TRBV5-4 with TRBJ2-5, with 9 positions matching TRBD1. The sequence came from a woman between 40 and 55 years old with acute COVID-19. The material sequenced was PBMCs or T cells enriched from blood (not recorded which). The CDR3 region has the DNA TGTGCCAGCAGCTTAAACAGGGGGCAGGAGACCCAGTACTTC. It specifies CASSLNRGQETQYF.